The 11 T cell receptor beta chains reported below all come from one sample, sequenced in a study of T cell repertoires in aging, cancer and after chemotherapy (dated by TCRdb to the late 2010s). Instead of sorted cells or RNA, genomic DNA extracted from peripheral blood served as the source for amplifying TCR beta rearrangements. Sequencing used an Illumina MiSeq. Rearranged TRB sequences spanning V, D and J segments were amplified by multiplex touch-down PCR using a mixed TRB-A/B primer pool. TCRdb reprocessing: public reads trimmed at Q25 with fastp, clones called with MiXCR, in-frame beta chains kept. Here each entry gathers all rows of one CDR3 protein and keeps the most common genes and DNA. In this sample the table shows around 9,600 distinct CDR3 sequences, roughly 31% of which occur a single time. Clones ranked in the top ten supply around 13% of the sample. Input material: blood. These receptors were collected from a human donor in good health. The donor label of this sample is uncertain.

By sample fraction, this clonotype is medium-sized. This chain joins TRBV19 and TRBJ1-4, with 9 bases aligning to TRBD1. CDR1 is LNHDA and CDR2 is SQIVND in the germline V gene (reference sequence). Trimming took 3 bases from V and 3 from J; bases not matched to a gene: 2. This CDR3 contains 15 residues. In DNA form, the CDR3 reads TGTGCCAGTAGTATCGGGACAGGGCCTAATGAAAAACTGTTTTTT. It translates to CASSIGTGPNEKLFF.

This clonotype showed up just a few times. The chain joins TRBV29-1 to TRBJ2-3; TRBD2 matches at 9 bases. V lost 1 base, J lost 4 bases, and 3 bases stayed unmatched. This CDR3 has 14 residues. Germline V gene data show CDR1 as SQVTM and CDR2 as ANQGSEA. CDR3 bases: TGCAGCGTTGAAGCGCTAGCGGGGTCAGATACGCAGTATTTT. Amino acids: CSVEALAGSDTQYF.

By share, this clonotype ranks as medium-sized. This chain connects TRBV30 to TRBJ1-2; possibly TRBD1 for D (5 bases). The CDR3 spans 11 residues. V dropped 8 bases and J dropped 5 bases, with 12 bases sitting between them. Germline loops: CDR1 GTSNPN, CDR2 SVGIG (reference sequence). CDR3 loop: CARSGRYGYTF. The CDR3 DNA reads as TGTGCCAGGTCAGGGCGGTATGGCTACACCTTC.

The genes are TRBV6-5 and TRBJ1-6; maybe TRBD1 (5 bases). This CDR3 comprises 15 residues. The V gene lost 5 bases and the J gene lost 7 bases, with 15 bases spanning the gap. Germline V CDR1 and CDR2: MNHEY, SVGAGI. Here the CDR3 DNA reads TGTGCCAGCAGTGAACTGCAGGGTAGCAATTCACCCCTCCACTTT. Translated: CASSELQGSNSPLHF.

This clonotype was seen a single time. This chain connects TRBV13 to TRBJ2-3; perhaps TRBD2 as D (6 bases). The CDR3 has 16 amino acids. From germline, CDR1 is PRHDT and CDR2 FYEKMQ (reference sequence). The ends were cut back, 4 bases at V and 0 bases at J, with 14 bases in the middle. The CDR3 coding sequence is TGTGCCAGCAGCTCCCCCCGGGGGTGCAGCACAGATACGCAGTATTTT. It is translated as CASSSPRGCSTDTQYF.

This clonotype is termed medium-sized. This rearrangement joins TRBV19 to TRBJ1-4, with D possibly matching TRBD1 (5 bases). Germline CDR1 and CDR2: LNHDA and SQIVND (reference sequence). The CDR3 length is 12 residues. V lost 5 bases, J lost 11 bases, and 12 bases lay in between. The CDR3 is CASSQRAGKLFF. The CDR3 bases are TGTGCCAGTAGTCAGAGGGCAGGGAAACTGTTTTTT.

This clonotype was counted a few times. The chain carries TRBV5-6 and TRBJ2-1; D call uncertain. V lost 5 bases to trimming and J lost 12 bases, with 15 bases between them. This CDR3 region has 12 residues. The germline CDR1 and CDR2 sequences are SGHDT and YYEEEE. CDR3 DNA: TGTGCCAGCAGAACTTTGAGGCAAGGGCAGTTCTTC. It codes for CASRTLRQGQFF.

This chain uses TRBV7-6 with TRBJ2-3; 11 positions match TRBD2. Per germline, CDR1 SGHVS and CDR2 FNYEAQ. V lost 3 bases and J lost 1; bases outside the gene matches: 9. The CDR3 has 18 residues. This chain's CDR3 is CASSFISGGERGTDTQYF. Written as DNA, the CDR3 is TGTGCCAGCAGCTTCATTAGCGGGGGGGAACGGGGCACAGATACGCAGTATTTT. Full variable domain (remainder filled in from reference TRBV7-6 and TRBJ2-3): GAGVSQSPRYKVTKRGQDVALRCDPISGHVSLYWYRQALGQGPEFLTYFNYEAQQDKSGLPNDRFSAERPEGSISTLTIQRTEQRDSAMYRCASSFISGGERGTDTQYFGPGTRLTVL.

This clonotype was seen more than once but under ten times. The CDR3 region is CAWSVGLATEAFF. In DNA, the CDR3 is TGTGCCTGGAGTGTAGGGCTGGCCACTGAAGCTTTCTTT. The J gene is TRBJ1-1, the V gene TRBV30; D remains ambiguous. There are 13 residues in the CDR3. V was cut by 0 bases and J by 4 bases, with 9 bases left in between. Per germline, CDR1 GTSNPN and CDR2 SVGIG (reference sequence). The full variable domain, in which reference TRBV30 and TRBJ1-1 provide the parts outside the CDR3, is SQTIHQWPATLVQPVGSPLSLECTVEGTSNPNLYWYRQAAGRGLQLLFYSVGIGQISSEVPQNLSASRPQDRQFILSSKKLLLSDSGFYLCAWSVGLATEAFFGQGTRLTVV.

J is TRBJ2-5 and V is TRBV12-3 or TRBV12-4; perhaps TRBD2 as D (6 bases). Trimming took 3 bases from V and 2 from J, leaving 10 bases between them. The CDR3 is 14 residues long. Here the CDR3 reads CASSLGGAQETQYF. DNA of the CDR3: TGTGCCAGCAGTTTGGGCGGGGCTCAAGAGACCCAGTACTTC.

This clonotype has only a few counts. The J gene is TRBJ2-1, the V gene TRBV5-4; TRBD1 agrees at 8 bases. J gave up 7 bases and V 3 bases, and 3 bases lay outside the gene matches. The germline V gene has CDR1 SGHNT and CDR2 YYREEE (reference sequence). The CDR3 contains 13 residues. This CDR3 is CASSSDRGNEQFF. The CDR3 DNA is TGTGCCAGCAGCTCCGACAGGGGTAATGAGCAGTTCTTC.